The rows below give T cell receptor beta chains drawn from one sample of a study of cytomegalovirus exposure and HLA in healthy donors. Sequencing used immunoSEQ multiplex PCR; TCRdb keeps in-frame clones, though not all of them. The table lists some 60,000 clones, 85% to 90% of them singletons, with about 10% in the top ten. Sequencing was done on a sample of PBMCs. Receptors were obtained from a female donor in good health and CMV-seronegative. The CDR3 runs from the conserved cysteine through the conserved F or W. The order of the fields is V gene, J gene, CDR3 protein.

>TRBV5-1|.
CASKEFNSHEQYF
>TRBV9|TRBJ1-1
CASSAITANTEAFF
>TRBV28|TRBJ1-2
CASSLLRGDGYTF
>TRBV30|TRBJ2-1
CAWSGVAGEASEQFF
>TRBV19|TRBJ2-7
CASSRQGTYEQYF
>TRBV11-3|TRBJ2-2
CASSNPGQGGELFF
>TRBV6-5|TRBJ2-7
CASRTGGSYEQYF
>TRBV11-2|TRBJ2-5
CASSLLAGGGYQETQYF
>TRBV4-3|TRBJ1-1
CASSRVGGDWTEAFF
>TRBV7-6|.
CASSLGGGVANEQYF
>TRBV7-9|TRBJ1-5
CASSLGQGGQPQHF
>TRBV11-2|TRBJ1-2
CASSLVTGTMGYTF
>TRBV6-1|TRBJ1-5
CASSDLRGSSGQPQHF
>TRBV28|TRBJ1-5
CASRVFGTGINQPQHF
>TRBV9|TRBJ2-6
CASSVDVEPGANGLTF
>TRBV5-5|TRBJ2-7
CASSQQGTYEQYF
>TRBV5-1|TRBJ1-1
CASSPGTGAMNTEAFF
>TRBV5-6|TRBJ1-2
CASSLGQAHGYTF
>TRBV25-1|TRBJ2-7
CASTRDSSYEQYF
>TRBV28|TRBJ1-1
CASSLWRAPNTEAFF
>TRBV2|TRBJ1-2
CASTDPGFGYTF
>TRBV9|TRBJ1-6
CASSPDRGDSPLHF
>TRBV6-1|TRBJ1-1
CASTKHEKNTEAFF
>TRBV6-5|TRBJ1-5
CASSYSRSPTKPQHF
>TRBV29-1|TRBJ1-2
CSASTGGYTF
>TRBV2|TRBJ1-3
CASSREAGYRNTIYF
>TRBV7-9|TRBJ1-1
CASSLGQLISSEAFF
>TRBV7-9|TRBJ2-5
CASSSTQETQYF
>TRBV7-8|TRBJ1-1
CASSLPAGGETEAFF
>TRBV5-4|TRBJ2-2
CASSFLLAGGAGELFF
>TRBV7-9|TRBJ2-1
CASSLWGSTANEQFF
>TRBV5-8|TRBJ1-4
CASFRGSTNEKLFF
>TRBV28|TRBJ2-2
CASLSSGSTGELFF
>TRBV27|TRBJ2-1
CASRGTSGAVISYNEQFF
>TRBV7-2|TRBJ2-2
CASSLRVGAPGELFF
>TRBV28|TRBJ1-4
CASSPPVTPSELFF
>TRBV6-6|TRBJ2-5
CASSDASAGQETQYF
>TRBV21-1|TRBJ2-7
CASPGQTSYEQYF
>TRBV5-5|TRBJ2-3
CASSLAGDTQYF
>TRBV27|TRBJ2-1
CASSGGRLRVEQFF
>TRBV21-1|TRBJ2-4
CASSKGLRTGCVQRIF
>TRBV6-5|TRBJ2-4
CASRAQGAKNIQYF
>TRBV13|TRBJ2-7
CASSLDTLGGEQYF
>TRBV7-2|TRBJ1-1
CASSLAQGGTEAFF
>TRBV28|TRBJ2-3
CASSLSPLTDTQYF
>TRBV7-7|TRBJ2-2
CASSGRGPGELFF
>TRBV19|TRBJ2-2
CASRKPKYSRENTGELFF
>TRBV27|TRBJ2-3
CASRLAGGVTDTQYF
>TRBV7-2|TRBJ2-3
CASSFVIDTQYF
>TRBV18|TRBJ1-2
CASSPRRALFYGYTF
>TRBV28|TRBJ2-2
CASSSGQRRGLANTGELFF
>TRBV5-6|TRBJ2-7
CASSSINRGYEQYF
>TRBV29-1|TRBJ2-5
CSVEEFMGLQETQYF
>TRBV11-3|TRBJ2-2
CASRASTGNTGELFF
>TRBV28|TRBJ2-7
CASSSDRDRDEQYF
>TRBV7-9|TRBJ2-7
CASSLFGTGNHEQYF
>TRBV30|TRBJ1-2
CAGSGGSWGYTF